This TCR beta chain came from a study of blood T cell repertoires in COVID-19. Method: immunoSEQ multiplex PCR; TCRdb's copy keeps in-frame clones and lacks some. The profile shows tens of thousands of clones, 86% of them singletons. Sequenced: peripheral blood. The clonotype comes from a man aged 50 to 59 with active COVID-19.

The CDR3 is CAGGTRGPNGYTF. In nucleotides, the CDR3 is TGTGCCGGAGGAACCAGGGGGCCTAATGGCTACACCTTC. V usage is TRBV6-5 and J usage is TRBJ1-2, with TRBD1 identical over 8 bases. The CDR3 spans 13 residues. Looked up from germline, CDR1 is MNHEY and CDR2 is SVGAGI. V lost 11 bases and J lost 6; bases outside the gene matches: 11.